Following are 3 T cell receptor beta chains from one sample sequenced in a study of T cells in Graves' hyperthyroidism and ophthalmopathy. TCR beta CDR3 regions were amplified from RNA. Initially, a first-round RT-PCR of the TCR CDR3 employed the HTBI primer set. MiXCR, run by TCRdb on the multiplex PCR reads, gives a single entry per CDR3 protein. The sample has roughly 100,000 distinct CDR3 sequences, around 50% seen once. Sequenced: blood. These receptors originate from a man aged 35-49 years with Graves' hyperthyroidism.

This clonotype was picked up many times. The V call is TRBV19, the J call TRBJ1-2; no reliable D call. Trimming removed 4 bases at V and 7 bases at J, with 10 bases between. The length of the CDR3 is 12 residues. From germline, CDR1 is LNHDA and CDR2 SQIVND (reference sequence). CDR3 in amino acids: CASSTWGGGYTF. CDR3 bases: TGTGCCAGTAGTACATGGGGTGGTGGCTACACCTTC.

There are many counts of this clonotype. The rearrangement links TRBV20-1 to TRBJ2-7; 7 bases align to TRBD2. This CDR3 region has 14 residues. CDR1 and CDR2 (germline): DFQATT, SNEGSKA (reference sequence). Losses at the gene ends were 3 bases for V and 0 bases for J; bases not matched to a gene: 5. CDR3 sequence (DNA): TGCAGTGCTAGGTTGGCTAGCGGCTCCTACGAGCAGTACTTC. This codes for CSARLASGSYEQYF.

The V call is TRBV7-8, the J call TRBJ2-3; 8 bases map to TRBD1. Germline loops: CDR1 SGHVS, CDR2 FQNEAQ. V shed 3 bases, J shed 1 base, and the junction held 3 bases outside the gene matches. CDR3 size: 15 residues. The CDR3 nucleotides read TGTGCCAGCAGCTTCCGGGACAGGCGCACAGATACGCAGTATTTT. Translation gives CASSFRDRRTDTQYF.